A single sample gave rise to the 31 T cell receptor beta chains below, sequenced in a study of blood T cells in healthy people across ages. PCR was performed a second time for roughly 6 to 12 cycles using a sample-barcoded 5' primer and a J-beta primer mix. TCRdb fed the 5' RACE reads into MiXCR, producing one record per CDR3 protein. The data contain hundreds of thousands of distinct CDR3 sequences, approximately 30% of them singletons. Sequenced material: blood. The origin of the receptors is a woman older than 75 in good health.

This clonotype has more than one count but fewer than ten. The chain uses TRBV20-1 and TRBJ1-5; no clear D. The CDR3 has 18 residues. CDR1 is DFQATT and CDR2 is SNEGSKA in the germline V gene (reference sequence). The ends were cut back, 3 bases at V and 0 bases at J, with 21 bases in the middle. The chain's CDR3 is CSASRQVFGLNSNQPQHF. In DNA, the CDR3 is TGCAGTGCTAGTCGCCAGGTTTTTGGACTGAATAGCAATCAGCCCCAGCATTTT.

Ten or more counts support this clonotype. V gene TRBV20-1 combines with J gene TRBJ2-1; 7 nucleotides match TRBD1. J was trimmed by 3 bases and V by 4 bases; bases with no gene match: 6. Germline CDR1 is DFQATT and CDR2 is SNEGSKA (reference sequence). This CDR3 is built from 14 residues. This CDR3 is CSATDRVSYNEQFF. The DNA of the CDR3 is TGCAGTGCTACTGACAGGGTCAGCTACAATGAGCAGTTCTTC.

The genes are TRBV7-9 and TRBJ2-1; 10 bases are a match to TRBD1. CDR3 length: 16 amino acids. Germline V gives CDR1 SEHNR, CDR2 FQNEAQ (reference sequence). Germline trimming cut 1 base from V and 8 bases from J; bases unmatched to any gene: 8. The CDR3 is CASSLGWDRGLDEQFF. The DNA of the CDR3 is TGTGCCAGCAGCTTAGGGTGGGACAGGGGTTTGGATGAGCAGTTCTTC.

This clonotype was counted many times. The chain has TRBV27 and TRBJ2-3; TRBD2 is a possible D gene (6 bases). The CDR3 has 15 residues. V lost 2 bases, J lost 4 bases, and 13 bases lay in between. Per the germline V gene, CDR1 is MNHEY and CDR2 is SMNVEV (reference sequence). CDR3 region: CASSLGGVRADTQYF. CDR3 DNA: TGTGCCAGCAGTTTAGGCGGGGTTAGGGCAGATACGCAGTATTTT.

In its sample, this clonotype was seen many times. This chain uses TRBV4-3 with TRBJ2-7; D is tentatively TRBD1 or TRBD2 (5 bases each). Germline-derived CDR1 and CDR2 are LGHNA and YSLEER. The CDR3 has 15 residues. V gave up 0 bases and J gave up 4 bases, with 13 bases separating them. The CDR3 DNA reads TGCGCCAGCAGCCAAGATATGGGACGAATGTACGAGCAGTACTTC. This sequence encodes CASSQDMGRMYEQYF.

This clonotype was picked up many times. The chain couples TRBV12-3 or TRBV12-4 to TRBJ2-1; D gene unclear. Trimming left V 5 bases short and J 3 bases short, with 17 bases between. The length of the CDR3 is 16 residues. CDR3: CASSPYSFLNYNEQFF. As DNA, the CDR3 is TGTGCCAGCAGTCCCTATTCGTTCCTAAACTACAATGAGCAGTTCTTC.

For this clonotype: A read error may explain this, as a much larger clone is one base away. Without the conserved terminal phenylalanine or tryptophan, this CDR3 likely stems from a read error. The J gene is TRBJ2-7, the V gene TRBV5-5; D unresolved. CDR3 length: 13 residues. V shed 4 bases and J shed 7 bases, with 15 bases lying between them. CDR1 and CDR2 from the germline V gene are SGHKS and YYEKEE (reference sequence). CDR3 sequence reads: CASSLGPRDEQYC. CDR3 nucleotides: TGTGCCAGCAGCCTCGGCCCCCGAGATGAGCAGTACTGC.

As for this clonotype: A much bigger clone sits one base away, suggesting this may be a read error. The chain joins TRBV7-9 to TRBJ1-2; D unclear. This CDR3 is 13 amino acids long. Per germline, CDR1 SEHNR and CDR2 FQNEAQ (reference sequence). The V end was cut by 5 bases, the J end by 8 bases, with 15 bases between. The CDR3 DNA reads TGTGCCAGCAGCCTCCTCGGTTCCGGGGGCTACACCTTC. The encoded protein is CASSLLGSGGYTF.

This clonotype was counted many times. In nucleotides, the CDR3 is TGTGCCAGCAGCCTCACAGGGGACACTGAAGCTTTCTTT. Translating it yields CASSLTGDTEAFF. This chain uses TRBV7-9 with TRBJ1-1; TRBD1 aligns across 7 bases. V lost 5 bases and J lost 3; bases outside the gene matches: 3. This CDR3 has 13 amino acids. Germline V gene lookup returns CDR1 SEHNR and CDR2 FQNEAQ (reference sequence).

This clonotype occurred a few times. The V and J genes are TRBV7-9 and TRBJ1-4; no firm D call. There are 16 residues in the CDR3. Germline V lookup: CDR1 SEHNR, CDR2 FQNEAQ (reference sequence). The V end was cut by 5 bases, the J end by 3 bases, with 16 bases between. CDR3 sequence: CASSPAQRAANEKLFF. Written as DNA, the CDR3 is TGTGCCAGCAGCCCGGCTCAGAGAGCAGCTAATGAAAAACTGTTTTTT.

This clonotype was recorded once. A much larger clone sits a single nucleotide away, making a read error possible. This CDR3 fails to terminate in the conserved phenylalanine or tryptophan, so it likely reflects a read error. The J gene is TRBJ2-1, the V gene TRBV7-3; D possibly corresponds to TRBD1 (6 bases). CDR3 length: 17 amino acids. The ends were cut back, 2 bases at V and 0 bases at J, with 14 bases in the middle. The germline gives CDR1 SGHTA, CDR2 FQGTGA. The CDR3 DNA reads TGTGCCAGCAGCTTAGAACCGACAGGCAGCTCCTACAATGAGCAGTTCGTC. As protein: CASSLEPTGSSYNEQFV.

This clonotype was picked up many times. CDR3 bases: TGCGCCAGCAGGTGGTCTTCTGGGGCCAACGTCCTGACTTTC. Protein: CASRWSSGANVLTF. The genes are TRBV5-1 and TRBJ2-6; D gene unclear. The CDR3 is made up of 14 amino acids. V dropped 5 bases and J dropped 1 base, with 7 bases sitting between them. The germline V gene has CDR1 SGHRS and CDR2 YFSETQ.

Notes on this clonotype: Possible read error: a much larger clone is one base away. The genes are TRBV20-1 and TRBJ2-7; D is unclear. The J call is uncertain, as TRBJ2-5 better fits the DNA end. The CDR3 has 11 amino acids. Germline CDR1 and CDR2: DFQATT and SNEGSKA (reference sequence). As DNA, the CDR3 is TGCAGGGCTACGGGCCTAGGGACCCAGTACTTC. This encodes CRATGLGTQYF.

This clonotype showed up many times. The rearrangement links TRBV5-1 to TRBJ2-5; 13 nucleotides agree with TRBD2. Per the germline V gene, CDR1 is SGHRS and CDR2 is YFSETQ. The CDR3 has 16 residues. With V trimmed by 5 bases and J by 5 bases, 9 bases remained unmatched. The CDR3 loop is CASSSRLAGGQETQYF. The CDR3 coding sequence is TGCGCCAGCAGTTCTCGACTAGCGGGGGGCCAGGAGACCCAGTACTTC. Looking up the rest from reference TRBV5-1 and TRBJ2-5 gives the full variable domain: KAGVTQTPRYLIKTRGQQVTLSCSPISGHRSVSWYQQTPGQGLQFLFEYFSETQRNKGNFPGRFSGRQFSNSRSEMNVSTLELGDSALYLCASSSRLAGGQETQYFGPGTRLLVL.

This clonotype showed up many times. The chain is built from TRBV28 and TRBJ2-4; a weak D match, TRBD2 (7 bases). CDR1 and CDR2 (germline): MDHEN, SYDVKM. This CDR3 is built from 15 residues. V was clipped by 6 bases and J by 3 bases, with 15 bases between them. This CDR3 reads CASRGGGKGKNIQYF. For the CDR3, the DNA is TGTGCCAGCAGGGGAGGGGGTAAAGGCAAAAACATTCAGTACTTC.

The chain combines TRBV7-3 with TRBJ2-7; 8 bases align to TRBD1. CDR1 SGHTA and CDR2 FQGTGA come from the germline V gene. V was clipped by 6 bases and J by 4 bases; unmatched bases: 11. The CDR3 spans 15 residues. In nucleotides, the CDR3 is TGTGCCAGCAGGAGGTCTGCGACAGGGGAATACGAGCAGTACTTC. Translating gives CASRRSATGEYEQYF.

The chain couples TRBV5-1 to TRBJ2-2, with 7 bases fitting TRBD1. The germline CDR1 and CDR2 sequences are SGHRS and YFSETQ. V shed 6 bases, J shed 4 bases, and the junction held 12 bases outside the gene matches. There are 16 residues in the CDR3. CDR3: CASNPAGRGSTGELFF. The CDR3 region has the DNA TGCGCCAGCAACCCGGCCGGCAGGGGGAGCACCGGGGAGCTGTTTTTT.

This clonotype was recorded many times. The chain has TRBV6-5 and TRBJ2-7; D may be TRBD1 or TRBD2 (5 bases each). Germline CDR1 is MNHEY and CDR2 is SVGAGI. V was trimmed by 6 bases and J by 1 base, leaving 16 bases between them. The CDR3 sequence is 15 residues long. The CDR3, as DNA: TGTGCCAGCAGGCCGTACCGGGACGCTTCCTACGAGCAGTACTTC. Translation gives CASRPYRDASYEQYF.

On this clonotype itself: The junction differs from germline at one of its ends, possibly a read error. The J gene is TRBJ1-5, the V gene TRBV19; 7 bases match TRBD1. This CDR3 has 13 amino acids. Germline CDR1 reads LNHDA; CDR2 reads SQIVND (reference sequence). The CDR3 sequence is CAVGRDSNQPQHF. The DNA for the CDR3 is TGTGCCGTTGGACGGGACAGCAACCAGCCCCAGCATTTT.

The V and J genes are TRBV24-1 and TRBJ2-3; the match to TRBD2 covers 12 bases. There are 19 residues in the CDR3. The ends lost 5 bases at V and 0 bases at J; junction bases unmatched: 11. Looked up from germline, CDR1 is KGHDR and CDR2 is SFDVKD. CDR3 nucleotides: TGTGCCACCAGTGTAGTTGGGACTAGCGGGCCCTTGAGCACAGATACGCAGTATTTT. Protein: CATSVVGTSGPLSTDTQYF.

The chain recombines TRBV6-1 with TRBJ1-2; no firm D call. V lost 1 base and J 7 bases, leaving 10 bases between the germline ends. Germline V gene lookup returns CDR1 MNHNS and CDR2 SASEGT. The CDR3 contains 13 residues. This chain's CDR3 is CASSEVYGVGYTF. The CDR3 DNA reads TGTGCCAGCAGTGAAGTTTATGGCGTTGGCTACACCTTC.

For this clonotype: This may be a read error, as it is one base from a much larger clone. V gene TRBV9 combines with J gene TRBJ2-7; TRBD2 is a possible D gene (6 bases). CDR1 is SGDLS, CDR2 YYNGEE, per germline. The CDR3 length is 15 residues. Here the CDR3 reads CTSSVEDLGGYEQYF. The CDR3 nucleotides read TGTACCAGCAGCGTAGAAGATTTGGGGGGCTACGAGCAGTACTTC.

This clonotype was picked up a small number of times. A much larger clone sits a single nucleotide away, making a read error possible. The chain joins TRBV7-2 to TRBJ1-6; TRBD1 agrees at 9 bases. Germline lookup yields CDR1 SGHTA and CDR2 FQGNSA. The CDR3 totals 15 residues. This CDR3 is CASSLAGTGSSPPHF. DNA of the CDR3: TGTGCCAGCAGCTTAGCGGGGACAGGGAGTTCACCCCCCCACTTT.

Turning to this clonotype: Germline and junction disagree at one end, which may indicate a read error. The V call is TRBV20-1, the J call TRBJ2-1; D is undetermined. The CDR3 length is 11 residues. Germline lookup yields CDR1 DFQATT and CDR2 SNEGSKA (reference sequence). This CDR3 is CSASASNERFF. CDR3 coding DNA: TGCAGTGCTAGCGCCTCCAATGAGCGGTTCTTC.

CDR3 sequence reads: CASSSTVGTDTQYF. The CDR3 region has the DNA TGTGCCAGCAGTTCGACAGTGGGGACAGATACGCAGTATTTT. The chain has TRBV27 and TRBJ2-3, with TRBD1 as a possible D gene (5 bases). Trimming took off 4 bases at V and 3 bases at J, with 11 bases between the two ends. The germline V gene has CDR1 MNHEY and CDR2 SMNVEV (reference sequence). This CDR3 has 14 amino acids.

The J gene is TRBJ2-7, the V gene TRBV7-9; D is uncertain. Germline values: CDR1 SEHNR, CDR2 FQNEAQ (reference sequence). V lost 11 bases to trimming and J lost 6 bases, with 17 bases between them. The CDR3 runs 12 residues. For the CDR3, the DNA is TGTGCCGGCGCGGTGGGCGGCTCCGAGCAGTACTTC. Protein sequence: CAGAVGGSEQYF.

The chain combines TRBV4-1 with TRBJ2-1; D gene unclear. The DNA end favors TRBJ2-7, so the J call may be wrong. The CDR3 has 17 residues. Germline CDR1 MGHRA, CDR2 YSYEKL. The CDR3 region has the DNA TGCGCCAGCAGCCAAAGGGCCAGCAGGAGCTCCTACAATGAGCAGTACTTC. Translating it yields CASSQRASRSSYNEQYF.

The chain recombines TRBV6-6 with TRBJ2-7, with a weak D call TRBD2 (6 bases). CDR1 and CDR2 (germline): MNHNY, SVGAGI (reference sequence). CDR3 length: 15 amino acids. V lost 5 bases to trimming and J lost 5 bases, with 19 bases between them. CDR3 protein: CASSISGEGGNEQYF. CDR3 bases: TGTGCCAGCAGTATCTCGGGGGAAGGAGGGAACGAGCAGTACTTC.

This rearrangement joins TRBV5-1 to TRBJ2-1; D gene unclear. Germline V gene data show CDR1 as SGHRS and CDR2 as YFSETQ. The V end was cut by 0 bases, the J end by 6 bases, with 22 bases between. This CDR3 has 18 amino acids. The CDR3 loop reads CASSLEYATTALGNEQFF. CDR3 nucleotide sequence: TGCGCCAGCAGCTTGGAATACGCGACCACGGCATTGGGCAATGAGCAGTTCTTC.

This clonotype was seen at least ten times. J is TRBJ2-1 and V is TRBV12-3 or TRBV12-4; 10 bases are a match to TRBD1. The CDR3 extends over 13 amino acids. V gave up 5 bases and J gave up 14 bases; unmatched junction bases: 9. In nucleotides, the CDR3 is TGTGCCAGCAGTCGTGCCGGGACAGGGGAGAAGTTCTTC. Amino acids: CASSRAGTGEKFF.

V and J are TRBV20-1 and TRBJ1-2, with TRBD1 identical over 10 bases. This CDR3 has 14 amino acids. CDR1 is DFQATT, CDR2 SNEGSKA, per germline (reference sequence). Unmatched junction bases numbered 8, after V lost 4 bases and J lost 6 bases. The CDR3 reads CSAIRQGAPDGYTF. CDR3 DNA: TGCAGTGCTATCCGACAGGGGGCGCCTGATGGCTACACCTTC.